Listed below are T cell receptor beta chains from one sample, sequenced in a study of CD8+CD57+ T cells in acquired aplastic anemia. Each CDR3 protein gets one entry after TCRdb re-called the reads with MiXCR. The sample lists under 500,000 distinct CDR3 sequences; approximately 32% were seen once. Material: sorted CD4+, CD8+, or CD8+CD57+ T cells (not recorded which) from PBMCs. Receptor source: a human donor with aplastic anemia. CDR3s include the opening cysteine and the closing phenylalanine or tryptophan. Fields, in order: D gene, V gene, J gene, clone size, CDR3 DNA, CDR3 protein. A D gene is named only where the DNA matches it firmly. Rows may omit the clone size; those that give it use once, few, many or a size class.

D gene: .; V gene: TRBV9; J gene: TRBJ1-3; clone size: few; CDR3 DNA: TGTGCCAGCAGCCCAGGTGTTCGCTCTGGAAACACCATATATTTT; CDR3 protein: CASSPGVRSGNTIYF
D gene: .; V gene: TRBV11-3; J gene: TRBJ1-5; clone size: few; CDR3 DNA: TGTGCCCGCAGCTTATTTAGAGATAGCAGTCAGCCCCAGCATTTT; CDR3 protein: CARSLFRDSSQPQHF
D gene: .; V gene: TRBV10-3; J gene: TRBJ2-2; clone size: .; CDR3 DNA: TGTGACCGTGAGCTTGCGGCAGACACCGGGGAGCTGTTTTTT; CDR3 protein: CDRELAADTGELFF
D gene: TRBD2; V gene: TRBV11-2; J gene: TRBJ2-1; clone size: .; CDR3 DNA: TGTGCCAGCACCATGCGTGGGAGGGAGGCCGTGGTGGGTGAGCAGTTCTTC; CDR3 protein: CASTMRGREAVVGEQFF
D gene: .; V gene: TRBV7-3; J gene: TRBJ2-7; clone size: many; CDR3 DNA: TGTGCCAGCAGCTTACGAGGGGAAGAGCAGTACTTC; CDR3 protein: CASSLRGEEQYF
D gene: .; V gene: TRBV4-3; J gene: TRBJ2-7; clone size: .; CDR3 DNA: TGCGCCAGCAGCCAAGAGGGAACAGGGCTAACCTACGAGCAGTACTTC; CDR3 protein: CASSQEGTGLTYEQYF
D gene: .; V gene: TRBV7-9; J gene: TRBJ1-2; clone size: many; CDR3 DNA: TGTGCCAGCAGCTCGACTATAACTACCTATGGCTACACCTTC; CDR3 protein: CASSSTITTYGYTF
D gene: .; V gene: TRBV29-1; J gene: TRBJ1-2; clone size: .; CDR3 DNA: TGCAGCGTTGATTCGGGGTTTGGAAACACCTTC; CDR3 protein: CSVDSGFGNTF
D gene: .; V gene: TRBV6-1; J gene: TRBJ1-4; clone size: few; CDR3 DNA: TGTGCCAGCACACGGTCAACTAATGAAAAACTGTTTTTT; CDR3 protein: CASTRSTNEKLFF
D gene: .; V gene: TRBV11-1; J gene: TRBJ1-1; clone size: many; CDR3 DNA: TGTGCCAGCAGCTTCGACAGGCTCACTGAAGCTTTCTTT; CDR3 protein: CASSFDRLTEAFF
D gene: .; V gene: TRBV18; J gene: TRBJ1-3; clone size: .; CDR3 DNA: TGTGCCAGCTCACCGGGACCGGGACCTCGAGACACCATATATTTT; CDR3 protein: CASSPGPGPRDTIYF
D gene: TRBD1; V gene: TRBV19; J gene: TRBJ2-7; clone size: .; CDR3 DNA: TGTGCCAGTAGTCAACAGGGGGGCGTCGAGCAGTACTTC; CDR3 protein: CASSQQGGVEQYF
D gene: .; V gene: TRBV29-1; J gene: TRBJ2-7; clone size: many; CDR3 DNA: TGCAGCGTTGTGTCAGACAACTCCTACGAGCAGTACTTC; CDR3 protein: CSVVSDNSYEQYF
D gene: TRBD2; V gene: TRBV19; J gene: TRBJ2-3; clone size: once; CDR3 DNA: TGTGCCAGTAGGGACCGGGGGGGCACCACGGTCGATACGCAGTATTTT; CDR3 protein: CASRDRGGTTVDTQYF
D gene: .; V gene: TRBV3-1; J gene: TRBJ2-7; clone size: .; CDR3 DNA: TGTGCCAGCGGGCTTCTTTACGAGCAGTACTTC; CDR3 protein: CASGLLYEQYF
D gene: .; V gene: TRBV2; J gene: TRBJ2-5; clone size: many; CDR3 DNA: TGTGCCAGCAGCCCTCCCGTGGGGGAGACCCAGTACTTC; CDR3 protein: CASSPPVGETQYF
D gene: .; V gene: TRBV2; J gene: TRBJ2-7; clone size: .; CDR3 DNA: TGTGCCAGCAGTTTCTCGACAGCCTACGAGCAGTACTTC; CDR3 protein: CASSFSTAYEQYF
D gene: TRBD2; V gene: TRBV6-1; J gene: TRBJ2-5; clone size: .; CDR3 DNA: TGTGCCATCGGACTAGCGGGTAAAGAGACCCGGTACTTC; CDR3 protein: CAIGLAGKETRYF